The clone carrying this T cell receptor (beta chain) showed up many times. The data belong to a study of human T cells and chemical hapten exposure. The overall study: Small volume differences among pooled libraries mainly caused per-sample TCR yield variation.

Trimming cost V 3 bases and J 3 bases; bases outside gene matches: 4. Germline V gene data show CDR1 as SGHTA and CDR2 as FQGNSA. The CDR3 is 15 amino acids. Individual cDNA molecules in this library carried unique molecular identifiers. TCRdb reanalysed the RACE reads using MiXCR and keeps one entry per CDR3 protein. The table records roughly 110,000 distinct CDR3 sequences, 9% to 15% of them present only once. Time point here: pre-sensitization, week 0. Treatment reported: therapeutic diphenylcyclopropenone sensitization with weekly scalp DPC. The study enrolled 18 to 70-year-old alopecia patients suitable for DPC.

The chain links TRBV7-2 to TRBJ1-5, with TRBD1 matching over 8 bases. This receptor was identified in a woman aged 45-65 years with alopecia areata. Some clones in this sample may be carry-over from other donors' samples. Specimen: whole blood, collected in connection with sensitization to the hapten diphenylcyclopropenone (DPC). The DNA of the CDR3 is TGTGCCAGCAGCTTTTCGACAGGGGTCAATCAGCCCCAGCATTTT. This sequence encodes CASSFSTGVNQPQHF.